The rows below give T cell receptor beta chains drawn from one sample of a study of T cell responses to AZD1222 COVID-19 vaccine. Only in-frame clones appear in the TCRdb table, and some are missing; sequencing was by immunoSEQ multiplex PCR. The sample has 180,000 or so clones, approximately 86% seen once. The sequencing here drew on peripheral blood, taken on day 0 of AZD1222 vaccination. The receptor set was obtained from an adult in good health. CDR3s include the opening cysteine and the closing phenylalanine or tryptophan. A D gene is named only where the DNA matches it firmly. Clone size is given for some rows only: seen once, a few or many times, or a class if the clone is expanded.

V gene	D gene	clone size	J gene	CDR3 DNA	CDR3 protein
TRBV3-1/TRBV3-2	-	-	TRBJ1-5	TGTGCCAGCAGCCCCGGACAGCGCAATCAGCCCCAGCATTTT	CASSPGQRNQPQHF
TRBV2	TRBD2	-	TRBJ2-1	TGTGCCAGCAGTGAGTCGCGGGGGGGGTTAAATGAGCAGTTCTTC	CASSESRGGLNEQFF
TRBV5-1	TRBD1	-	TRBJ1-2	TGCGCCAGCAGCTTGCGACAGGGCAACTATGGCTACACCTTC	CASSLRQGNYGYTF
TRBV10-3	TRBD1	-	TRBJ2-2	TGTGCCATCAGCCCCGGACAGGGGGCGGCCGGGGAGCTGTTTTTT	CAISPGQGAAGELFF
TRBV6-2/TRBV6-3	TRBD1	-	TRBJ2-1	TGTGCCAGCAGTTACACAGGGGGAGCCCCGATGCGGGCTGAGCAGTTCTTC	CASSYTGGAPMRAEQFF
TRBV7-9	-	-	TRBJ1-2	TGTGCCAGCAGCCCCTGGGACACCGGGTGGAAAGGCTACACCTTC	CASSPWDTGWKGYTF
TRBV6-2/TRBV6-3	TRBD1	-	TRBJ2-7	TGTGCCAGCAGTTCGGGACAGGGGGCGTCCTACGAGCAGTACTTC	CASSSGQGASYEQYF
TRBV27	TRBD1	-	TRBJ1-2	TGTGCCAGCAGTCCTAACAGGGGGCACTATGGCTACACCTTC	CASSPNRGHYGYTF
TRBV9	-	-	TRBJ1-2	TGTGCCAGCAGCGTAGCGCGGGAGGGAAGCTATGGCTACACCTTC	CASSVAREGSYGYTF
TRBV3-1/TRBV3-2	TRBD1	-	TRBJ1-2	TGTGCCAGCAGCCCCCGTCCGGGACAGGGATGGTATGGCTACACCTTC	CASSPRPGQGWYGYTF
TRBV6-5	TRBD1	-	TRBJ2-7	TGTGCCCGAAGGGACAGGGGGGACGAGCAGTACTTC	CARRDRGDEQYF
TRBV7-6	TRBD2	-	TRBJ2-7	TGTGCCAGCAGCTCCCGCCCGGCACTAGCGGGCGAGCAGTACTTC	CASSSRPALAGEQYF
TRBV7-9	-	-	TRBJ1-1	TGTGCCAGCAGCTTAATGGGGGATAACACTGAAGCTTTCTTT	CASSLMGDNTEAFF
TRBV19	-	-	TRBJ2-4	TGTGCCAGTACCCTCTCCCCGAGGGCCGCCAAAAACATTCAGTACTTC	CASTLSPRAAKNIQYF
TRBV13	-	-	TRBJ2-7	TGTGCCAGCAGCTCCCCAGGGCTTTTAAACGAGCAGTACTTC	CASSSPGLLNEQYF
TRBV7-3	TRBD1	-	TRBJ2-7	TGTGCCAGCAGCCAGGGGCTCGGACAGGGAGAGAGTTACGAGCAGTACTTC	CASSQGLGQGESYEQYF
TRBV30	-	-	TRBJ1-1	TGTGCCTGGACCACCGACGGTATGAACACTGAAGCTTTCTTT	CAWTTDGMNTEAFF
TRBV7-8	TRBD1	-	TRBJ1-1	TGTGCCAGCAGCTTAGTTTCAGGGGGTTCGAACACTGAAGCTTTCTTT	CASSLVSGGSNTEAFF
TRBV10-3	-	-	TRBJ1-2	TGTGCCATCCACCCGCCAGGGGACTATGGCTACACCTTC	CAIHPPGDYGYTF
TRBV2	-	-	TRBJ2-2	TGTGCCAGCAGTGAGGGCAGGAATCTCGGGGAGCTGTTTTTT	CASSEGRNLGELFF
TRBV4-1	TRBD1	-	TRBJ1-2	TGCGCCAGCAGCAATTTCAACCGGGACAGGGGGCGCTTCGGCTACACCTTC	CASSNFNRDRGRFGYTF
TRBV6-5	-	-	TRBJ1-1	TGTGCCAGCAGCGGTAGGAACACTGAAGCTTTCTTT	CASSGRNTEAFF
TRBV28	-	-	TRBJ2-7	TGTGCCAGCACCCGAGGGGGGTCCCCCTCCTACGAGCAGTACTTC	CASTRGGSPSYEQYF
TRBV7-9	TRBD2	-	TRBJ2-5	TGTGCCAGCAGGGGACTAGCAGAGACCCAGTACTTC	CASRGLAETQYF
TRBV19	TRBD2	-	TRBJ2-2	TGTGCCAGTAGACTAGCGGGGGTTTCAGGGGAGCTGTTTTTT	CASRLAGVSGELFF
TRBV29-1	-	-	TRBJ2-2	TGCAGCGTTGAATGGGCAGGGGAGGTCGGGGAGCTGTTTTTT	CSVEWAGEVGELFF
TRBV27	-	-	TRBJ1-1	TGTGCCAGCAGTTTAGTCGGGGGCGGAACTGAAGCTTTCTTT	CASSLVGGGTEAFF
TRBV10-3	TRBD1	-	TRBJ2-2	TGTGCCATCACCCCTCCCCGGGACAGGGCTTTACTATTGAACACCGCGGGGGAGCTGTTTTTT	CAITPPRDRALLLNTAGELFF
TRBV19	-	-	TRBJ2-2	TGTGCCAGTAGTAGCCCCGGAATTCCGAACACCGGGGAGCTGTTTTTT	CASSSPGIPNTGELFF
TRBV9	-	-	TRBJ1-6	TGTGCCAGCAGCGTAGCTGTGAGAGGTTCACCCCTCCACTTT	CASSVAVRGSPLHF
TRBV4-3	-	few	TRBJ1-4	TGCGCCAGCAGCCACCGCAGGGGAACTAATGAAAAACTGTTTTTT	CASSHRRGTNEKLFF
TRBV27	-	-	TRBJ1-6	TGTGCCAGCAGTCAGACGGGCCGAGATTCACCCCTCCACTTT	CASSQTGRDSPLHF
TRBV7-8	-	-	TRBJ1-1	TGTGCCAGCACCGGAGGGCAGGGGTGGGACATGAACACTGAAGCTTTCTTT	CASTGGQGWDMNTEAFF
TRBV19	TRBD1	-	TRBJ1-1	TGTGCCAGTAGTCCGACAGGGTGGGGGTACACTGAAGCTTTCTTT	CASSPTGWGYTEAFF
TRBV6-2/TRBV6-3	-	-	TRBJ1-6	TGTGCCAGCAGTTACGGGATTGCTTCACCCCTCCACTTT	CASSYGIASPLHF
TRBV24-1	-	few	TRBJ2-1	TGTGCCACCAGTGATTTGAGGGGAAATGAGCAGTTCTTC	CATSDLRGNEQFF
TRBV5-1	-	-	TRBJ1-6	TGCGCCAGCAGCTTGGGGCCAAATGGGGGTAATTCACCCCTCCACTTT	CASSLGPNGGNSPLHF
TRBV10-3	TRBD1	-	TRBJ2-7	TGTGCCATCAGCCCCGGGGACAGGGATGCCCCTAGGTACTTC	CAISPGDRDAPRYF
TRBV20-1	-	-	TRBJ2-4	TGCAGTGCAACAGACCCAAACATTCAGTACTTC	CSATDPNIQYF
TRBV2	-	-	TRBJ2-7	TGTGCCAGCAGGGTCCAGAAAATGACCTACGAGCAGTACTTC	CASRVQKMTYEQYF
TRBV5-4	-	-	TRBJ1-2	TGTGCCAGCAGCCCCCAGACAGGCCGAACCTTCGATGGCTACACCTTC	CASSPQTGRTFDGYTF
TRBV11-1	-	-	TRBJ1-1	TGTGCCAGCAGCCCAATCAGGGTCCCTGAAGCTTTCTTT	CASSPIRVPEAFF
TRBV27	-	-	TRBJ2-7	TGTGCCAGCAGTTCTCCCCGGGGCAGCGCCTACGAGCAGTACTTC	CASSSPRGSAYEQYF
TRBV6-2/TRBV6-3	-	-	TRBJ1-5	TGTGCCAGCAGTTACAGTAATAGCAATCAGCCCCAGCATTTT	CASSYSNSNQPQHF
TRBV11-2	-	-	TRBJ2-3	TGTGCCAGCAGCTTAGCTACGGGCACAGATACGCAGTATTTT	CASSLATGTDTQYF
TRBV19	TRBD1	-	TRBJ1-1	TGTGCCAGTAGCACAGGGGTCTGGACTGAAGCTTTCTTT	CASSTGVWTEAFF
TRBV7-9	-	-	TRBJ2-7	TGTGCCAGCAGCCCACCCGCCGGGGCTTTCTACGAGCAGTACTTC	CASSPPAGAFYEQYF